The 24 T cell receptor beta chains reported below all come from one sample, sequenced in a study of blood T cell repertoires in COVID-19. Profiling relied on immunoSEQ multiplex PCR, and the TCRdb table lists in-frame clones only, not all of them. The sample consists of about 67,000 clones, roughly 87% of them appearing once. Source material: peripheral blood. These receptors all stem from an elderly woman with acute or convalescent COVID-19.

This sequence joins TRBV6-1 and TRBJ1-5; D perhaps matches TRBD1 (6 bases). This CDR3 has 12 residues. Per germline, CDR1 MNHNS and CDR2 SASEGT. Deletions cut 3 bases from V and 6 bases from J, with 6 bases between. The CDR3 loop is CASSDRGQPQHF. CDR3 bases: TGTGCCAGCAGTGACAGGGGTCAGCCCCAGCATTTT.

The rearrangement joins TRBV5-4 to TRBJ2-2, with TRBD2 as a possible D gene (5 bases). This CDR3 has 16 residues. Looked up from germline, CDR1 is SGHNT and CDR2 is YYREEE (reference sequence). V lost 0 bases and J 2 bases, leaving 11 bases between the germline ends. In DNA form, the CDR3 reads TGTGCCAGCAGCTTGGCGAGGAGGAGTAACACCGGGGAGCTGTTTTTT. It yields the protein CASSLARRSNTGELFF.

The gene calls are TRBV7-9 and TRBJ2-7; TRBD2 matches at 8 bases. This CDR3 region has 15 residues. Losses at the gene ends were 1 base for V and 4 bases for J; bases not matched to a gene: 6. Per the germline V gene, CDR1 is SEHNR and CDR2 is FQNEAQ (reference sequence). CDR3 bases: TGTGCCAGCAGCTTAGAGGCGGGAGGAGGTTACGAGCAGTACTTC. It translates to CASSLEAGGGYEQYF.

The V gene is TRBV30, the J gene TRBJ2-1; 8 positions agree with TRBD1. Germline CDR1 is GTSNPN and CDR2 is SVGIG (reference sequence). This CDR3 has 14 residues. The V segment lost 2 bases and the J segment 14 bases; nucleotides outside the gene matches: 14. The CDR3 bases are TGTGCCTGGAGTATCGGACAGGGAAGTCCCCATAAGTTCTTC. As protein: CAWSIGQGSPHKFF.

The chain links TRBV28 to TRBJ2-2; 11 bases fit TRBD2. Germline lookup yields CDR1 MDHEN and CDR2 SYDVKM. Trimming cost V 1 base and J 5 bases; bases outside gene matches: 0. The CDR3 totals 15 residues. This CDR3 is CASSLLAGGTGELFF. CDR3 coding DNA: TGTGCCAGCAGTTTATTAGCGGGAGGGACCGGGGAGCTGTTTTTT.

The chain couples TRBV18 to TRBJ1-1; a possible D gene is TRBD1 (5 bases). The CDR3 consists of 13 residues. Germline CDR1 and CDR2: KGHSH and LQKENI. V lost 4 bases and J lost 1, with 7 bases in between. CDR3 coding DNA: TGTGCCAGCTCACAAGGACAGAACACTGAAGCTTTCTTT. Residues: CASSQGQNTEAFF. The complete variable domain, with remaining parts taken from reference TRBV18 and TRBJ1-1, reads NAGVMQNPRHLVRRRGQEARLRCSPMKGHSHVYWYRQLPEEGLKFMVYLQKENIIDESGMPKERFSAEFPKEGPSILRIQQVVRGDSAAYFCASSQGQNTEAFFGQGTRLTVV.

This sequence joins TRBV19 and TRBJ1-2, with a possible D match to TRBD1 (6 bases). CDR1 is LNHDA, CDR2 SQIVND, per germline (reference sequence). Between the trimmed V and J ends, which lost 10 bases and 1 base, there was a span of 13 bases. The CDR3 sequence is 13 residues long. CDR3 in DNA: TGTGCCACAGCTCCGGACAGTAACTATGGCTACACCTTC. Its protein is CATAPDSNYGYTF.

The chain couples TRBV10-3 to TRBJ1-1, with TRBD1 as a possible D gene (5 bases). Germline CDR1 ENHRY, CDR2 SYGVKD. The V end was cut by 7 bases, the J end by 0 bases, with 12 bases between. The CDR3 runs 14 residues. DNA for the CDR3: TGTGCCATCACCTCGGGAGGGGTGAACACTGAAGCTTTCTTT. Translating gives CAITSGGVNTEAFF.

The rearrangement joins TRBV5-4 to TRBJ2-5; 7 bases align to TRBD1. Germline lookup yields CDR1 SGHNT and CDR2 YYREEE (reference sequence). The V segment lost 3 bases and the J segment 4 bases; nucleotides outside the gene matches: 6. The CDR3 spans 14 residues. CDR3 nucleotides: TGTGCCAGCAGCTCCAAACAGGGGAGAGAGACCCAGTACTTC. This encodes CASSSKQGRETQYF.

The chain is built from TRBV5-5 and TRBJ2-1; 8 positions agree with TRBD2. The V segment lost 1 base and the J segment 8 bases; nucleotides outside the gene matches: 8. The CDR3 runs to 15 residues. CDR1 and CDR2 (germline): SGHKS, YYEKEE (reference sequence). Written as DNA, the CDR3 is TGTGCCAGCAGCTTGAGATCAGCGGGAGACGATGAGCAGTTCTTC. This sequence encodes CASSLRSAGDDEQFF.

The chain uses TRBV4-1 and TRBJ2-1; TRBD2 matches at 7 bases. The V gene end was trimmed by 5 bases and the J gene end by 8 bases; junction bases not matched to a gene: 12. Germline V lookup: CDR1 MGHRA, CDR2 YSYEKL. The CDR3 contains 15 residues. CDR3 sequence reads: CASSGGWTSWYEQFF. In nucleotides, the CDR3 is TGCGCCAGCAGCGGAGGCTGGACTAGTTGGTATGAGCAGTTCTTC.

This clone was detected a few times. This chain uses TRBV28 with TRBJ1-2; D remains ambiguous. Germline assignment: CDR1 MDHEN and CDR2 SYDVKM. The CDR3 is 16 amino acids. V was pared by 6 bases and J by 6 bases, with 23 bases between. The DNA of the CDR3 is TGTGCCAGCAGCCCTCGGCCGGGGAGGAACAGACATGGCTACACCTTC. Translated: CASSPRPGRNRHGYTF.

The V call is TRBV19, the J call TRBJ2-5; D is perhaps TRBD1 (5 bases). CDR3 length equals 13 residues. CDR1 and CDR2 from the germline V gene are LNHDA and SQIVND (reference sequence). V lost 7 bases and J lost 1, with 10 bases in between. The DNA for the CDR3 is TGTGCCAGTAAGGGGCTATTCCAAGAGACCCAGTACTTC. Translation: CASKGLFQETQYF.

The chain recombines TRBV2 with TRBJ2-5; no reliable D call. V was trimmed by 4 bases and J by 5 bases, leaving 8 bases between them. The CDR3 is 12 amino acids. Germline values: CDR1 SNHLY, CDR2 FYNNEI. The CDR3 loop is CASSGFGETQYF. The DNA for the CDR3 is TGTGCCAGCAGTGGGTTCGGGGAGACCCAGTACTTC. The variable domain in full, with the rest retrieved from reference TRBV2 and TRBJ2-5, is EPEVTQTPSHQVTQMGQEVILRCVPISNHLYFYWYRQILGQKVEFLVSFYNNEISEKSEIFDDQFSVERPDGSNFTLKIRSTKLEDSAMYFCASSGFGETQYFGPGTRLLVL.

V is TRBV2 and J is TRBJ1-1; no reliable D call. The CDR3 spans 18 residues. V was clipped by 0 bases and J by 4 bases, with 21 bases between them. Looked up from germline, CDR1 is SNHLY and CDR2 is FYNNEI. CDR3 sequence (DNA): TGTGCCAGCAGTGAAGCGCTCGGGCTAGGGCGCCGGGGCACTGAAGCTTTCTTT. It yields the protein CASSEALGLGRRGTEAFF.

The rearrangement joins TRBV27 to TRBJ2-2; D is unresolved. Germline CDR1 MNHEY, CDR2 SMNVEV (reference sequence). The CDR3 covers 14 residues. The V end was cut by 8 bases, the J end by 5 bases, with 15 bases between. Here the CDR3 DNA reads TGTGCCAGCGCGTTGGTAGCTGGTACCGGGGAGCTGTTTTTT. It specifies CASALVAGTGELFF.

This clone was seen more than once but under ten times. This chain links TRBV5-4 with TRBJ1-6; D might be TRBD1 (6 bases). Trimming removed 0 bases from V and 10 bases from J, with 14 bases in between. From germline, CDR1 is SGHNT and CDR2 YYREEE (reference sequence). This CDR3 comprises 15 residues. CDR3 in amino acids: CASSLEGGDVSPLHF. CDR3 nucleotides: TGTGCCAGCAGCTTGGAAGGGGGGGATGTCTCACCCCTCCACTTT.

This rearrangement joins TRBV2 to TRBJ1-1; 10 positions match TRBD1. This CDR3 is built from 15 residues. Germline-derived CDR1 and CDR2 are SNHLY and FYNNEI. The V gene end was trimmed by 6 bases and the J gene end by 6 bases; junction bases not matched to a gene: 10. CDR3 in amino acids: CASRNSGTGASEAFF. The CDR3 coding sequence is TGTGCCAGCAGAAACTCCGGGACAGGGGCTTCTGAAGCTTTCTTT.

DNA for the CDR3: TGTGCCAGCAGCTTATCCGGGCTAGCGGGGGGGCCAGGGACGCAGTATTTT. Amino acid sequence: CASSLSGLAGGPGTQYF. This chain uses TRBV7-6 with TRBJ2-3, with 12 bases matching TRBD2. Germline CDR1 SGHVS, CDR2 FNYEAQ. V lost 2 bases, J lost 9 bases, and 12 bases stayed unmatched. This CDR3 is 17 amino acids long.

This clone came up once. J is TRBJ2-2 and V is TRBV28; 8 nucleotides line up with TRBD1. The germline V gene encodes CDR1 MDHEN and CDR2 SYDVKM. CDR3 length equals 14 residues. Trimming at V came to 6 bases and at J to 6 bases, leaving 6 bases not matched to a gene. The CDR3 spells CASRLTGVAGELFF. The CDR3 nucleotides read TGTGCCAGCAGATTGACAGGGGTGGCCGGGGAGCTGTTTTTT.

The chain is built from TRBV7-8 and TRBJ1-1; TRBD1 matches at 8 bases. J gave up 5 bases and V 4 bases, and 6 bases lay outside the gene matches. Germline V gives CDR1 SGHVS, CDR2 FQNEAQ. The CDR3 sequence is 14 residues long. The CDR3 DNA sequence: TGTGCCAGCAGCTCAGGACAGGGTCGTACTGAAGCTTTCTTT. As protein: CASSSGQGRTEAFF.

The genes are TRBV9 and TRBJ2-2, with no clear D. The germline V gene has CDR1 SGDLS and CDR2 YYNGEE. V gave up 4 bases and J gave up 6 bases, with 10 bases separating them. The CDR3 length is 13 residues. DNA of the CDR3: TGTGCCAGCAGCCTCGGTAGCCCCGGGGAGCTGTTTTTT. Protein sequence: CASSLGSPGELFF.

This chain joins TRBV5-1 and TRBJ1-5; 7 nucleotides line up with TRBD1. V lost 4 bases and J lost 4; bases outside the gene matches: 8. Per the germline V gene, CDR1 is SGHRS and CDR2 is YFSETQ. The CDR3 totals 15 residues. CDR3 coding DNA: TGCGCCAGCAGCCCCGCCGGGACAGATAATCAGCCCCAGCATTTT. Amino acids: CASSPAGTDNQPQHF. The complete variable domain, with remaining parts taken from reference TRBV5-1 and TRBJ1-5, reads KAGVTQTPRYLIKTRGQQVTLSCSPISGHRSVSWYQQTPGQGLQFLFEYFSETQRNKGNFPGRFSGRQFSNSRSEMNVSTLELGDSALYLCASSPAGTDNQPQHFGDGTRLSIL.

This clone was counted a few times. The chain links TRBV5-1 to TRBJ2-2; 7 positions match TRBD1. The germline V gene has CDR1 SGHRS and CDR2 YFSETQ. Germline trimming cut 0 bases from V and 2 bases from J; bases unmatched to any gene: 4. The CDR3 is 16 amino acids. The CDR3 reads CASSLETGLNTGELFF. In DNA, the CDR3 is TGCGCCAGCAGCTTGGAGACAGGGCTCAACACCGGGGAGCTGTTTTTT.